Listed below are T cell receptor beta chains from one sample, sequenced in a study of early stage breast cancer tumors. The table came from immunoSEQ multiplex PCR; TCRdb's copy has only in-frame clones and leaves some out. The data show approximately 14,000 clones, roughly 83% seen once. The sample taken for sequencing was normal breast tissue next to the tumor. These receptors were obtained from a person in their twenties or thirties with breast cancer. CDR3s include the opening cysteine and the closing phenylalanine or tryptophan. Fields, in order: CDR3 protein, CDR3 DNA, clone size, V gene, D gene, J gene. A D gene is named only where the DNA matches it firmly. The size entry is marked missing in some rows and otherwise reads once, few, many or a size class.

CDR3: CATRTATGELFF; DNA: TGTGCCACTCGGACTGCCACCGGGGAGCTGTTTTTT; size: -; V: TRBV6-5; D: -; J: TRBJ2-2
CDR3: CASSVSSSPPNTEAFF; DNA: TGTGCCAGCAGTGTCAGCTCCTCTCCACCGAACACTGAAGCTTTCTTT; size: -; V: TRBV6-4; D: -; J: TRBJ1-1
CDR3: CASSLGWDGGDEQYF; DNA: TGTGCCAGCAGCTTAGGCTGGGACGGGGGTGACGAGCAGTACTTC; size: -; V: TRBV7-9; D: -; J: TRBJ2-7
CDR3: CASSSTTSGGYEQYF; DNA: TGTGCCAGCAGCTCAACCACTAGCGGGGGATACGAGCAGTACTTC; size: -; V: TRBV7-9; D: TRBD2; J: TRBJ2-7
CDR3: CASSMGDQTIYF; DNA: TGTGCCAGTAGTATGGGGGACCAGACCATATATTTT; size: -; V: TRBV19; D: -; J: TRBJ1-3
CDR3: CASSRPGPAYNEQFF; DNA: TGTGCCAGCAGCCGACCGGGACCAGCGTACAATGAGCAGTTCTTC; size: -; V: TRBV5-6; D: -; J: TRBJ2-1
CDR3: CASSPQAHQPQHF; DNA: TGTGCCAGCAGTCCACAGGCCCATCAGCCCCAGCATTTT; size: -; V: TRBV27; D: -; J: TRBJ1-5
CDR3: CASSKSIHPSSGGKLFF; DNA: TGTGCCAGTAGTAAGTCCATCCATCCCTCGTCAGGGGGAAAACTGTTTTTT; size: -; V: TRBV19; D: TRBD1; J: TRBJ1-4
CDR3: CAWSGQQETQYF; DNA: TGTGCCTGGAGTGGACAGCAAGAGACCCAGTACTTC; size: -; V: TRBV30; D: -; J: TRBJ2-5
CDR3: CASSFQTGRYGYTF; DNA: TGTGCCAGCAGCTTTCAGACAGGGAGATATGGCTACACCTTC; size: -; V: TRBV5-6; D: TRBD1; J: TRBJ1-2
CDR3: CASSPRGSGRPGEQYF; DNA: TGTGCCAGCAGCCCCCGGGGTAGCGGGAGGCCGGGGGAGCAGTACTTC; size: -; V: TRBV7-9; D: TRBD2; J: TRBJ2-7
CDR3: CAISDGRTNYGYTF; DNA: TGTGCCATCAGTGACGGACGGACCAACTATGGCTACACCTTC; size: -; V: TRBV10-3; D: -; J: TRBJ1-2
CDR3: CASAREIGNEQFF; DNA: TGTGCCAGCGCGCGGGAGATCGGGAATGAGCAGTTCTTC; size: once; V: TRBV6-5; D: TRBD2; J: TRBJ2-1
CDR3: CASSLLTNTGELFF; DNA: TGTGCCAGCAGCTTATTGACGAACACCGGGGAGCTGTTTTTT; size: -; V: TRBV7-6; D: -; J: TRBJ2-2
CDR3: CASSLASGSSIRQYF; DNA: TGTGCCAGCAGTTTAGCGTCCGGATCCTCAATCCGGCAGTACTTC; size: -; V: TRBV7-6; D: -; J: TRBJ2-7
CDR3: CASSLLGQAWYGYTF; DNA: TGTGCCAGCAGTTTATTGGGGCAGGCTTGGTATGGCTACACCTTC; size: -; V: TRBV27; D: -; J: TRBJ1-2
CDR3: CASSSRLAGSSYEQYF; DNA: TGCGCCAGCAGCTCACGTCTAGCGGGGAGCTCCTACGAGCAGTACTTC; size: -; V: TRBV5-1; D: TRBD2; J: TRBJ2-7
CDR3: CAISAGDRANQPQHF; DNA: TGTGCCATCAGTGCGGGGGACAGGGCTAATCAGCCCCAGCATTTT; size: -; V: TRBV10-3; D: TRBD1; J: TRBJ1-5
CDR3: CASSPTRDFYEQYF; DNA: TGTGCCAGCTCACCAACCCGGGACTTCTACGAGCAGTACTTC; size: -; V: TRBV18; D: -; J: TRBJ2-7
CDR3: CASSLDQSGGYNEQFF; DNA: TGTGCCAGCAGCTTAGATCAGAGCGGGGGATACAATGAGCAGTTCTTC; size: -; V: TRBV11-3; D: TRBD2; J: TRBJ2-1
CDR3: CASSQDEASGRAGEQFF; DNA: TGCGCCAGCAGCCAAGATGAGGCTAGCGGGAGGGCCGGCGAGCAGTTCTTC; size: once; V: TRBV4-3; D: TRBD2; J: TRBJ2-1
CDR3: CASSLQGAYSYEQYF; DNA: TGTGCCAGCAGTTTACAGGGGGCCTACTCCTACGAGCAGTACTTC; size: -; V: TRBV27; D: TRBD1; J: TRBJ2-7
CDR3: CAMTPGQGADEQYF; DNA: TGTGCCATGACCCCGGGACAGGGGGCTGACGAGCAGTACTTC; size: -; V: TRBV10-3; D: TRBD1; J: TRBJ2-7
CDR3: CSVGFLRNIQYF; DNA: TGCAGCGTTGGATTCCTCCGGAACATTCAGTACTTC; size: -; V: TRBV29-1; D: -; J: TRBJ2-4
CDR3: CASSVEPSDNEQYF; DNA: TGTGCCAGCAGCGTAGAGCCTAGTGACAACGAGCAGTACTTC; size: few; V: TRBV9; D: -; J: TRBJ2-7
CDR3: CASSYSISNQPQHF; DNA: TGTGCCAGCAGTTACTCGATAAGCAATCAGCCCCAGCATTTT; size: -; V: TRBV6-6; D: -; J: TRBJ1-5
CDR3: CASSPRTGTKNIQYF; DNA: TGTGCCAGCAGTCCTAGGACAGGAACCAAAAACATTCAGTACTTC; size: -; V: TRBV6-5; D: TRBD1; J: TRBJ2-4
CDR3: CASSTMDGNTEAFF; DNA: TGTGCCAGCTCAACCATGGACGGGAACACTGAAGCTTTCTTT; size: -; V: TRBV18; D: -; J: TRBJ1-1
CDR3: CASSPGTVATNEKLFF; DNA: TGCGCCAGCAGCCCCGGGACAGTTGCAACTAATGAAAAACTGTTTTTT; size: -; V: TRBV5-1; D: TRBD1; J: TRBJ1-4
CDR3: CASSVALTDAYNEQFF; DNA: TGTGCCAGCAGCGTAGCATTAACAGATGCCTACAATGAGCAGTTCTTC; size: -; V: TRBV9; D: -; J: TRBJ2-1
CDR3: CASTRTSNEQFF; DNA: TGTGCCAGCACCCGGACTTCCAATGAGCAGTTCTTC; size: once; V: TRBV7-9; D: -; J: TRBJ2-1
CDR3: CASSLSPTGESGTF; DNA: TGTGCCAGCAGTTTAAGTCCTACAGGGGAAAGTGGCACCTTC; size: few; V: TRBV27; D: TRBD1; J: TRBJ1-2
CDR3: CAWGQDEKLFF; DNA: TGTGCCTGGGGGCAAGATGAAAAACTGTTTTTT; size: once; V: TRBV30; D: -; J: TRBJ1-4
CDR3: CASSSGGSLYEQYF; DNA: TGTGCCAGCAGCTCCGGCGGGAGTCTCTACGAGCAGTACTTC; size: -; V: TRBV5-4; D: TRBD2; J: TRBJ2-7
CDR3: CASSPGAVNTEAFF; DNA: TGTGCCAGCTCACCGGGGGCGGTGAACACTGAAGCTTTCTTT; size: once; V: TRBV18; D: -; J: TRBJ1-1
CDR3: CASSATSGRQTQYF; DNA: TGCGCCAGCAGCGCCACTAGCGGGAGACAGACCCAGTACTTC; size: -; V: TRBV4-1; D: TRBD2; J: TRBJ2-5
CDR3: CASSKLQGAAGNTIYF; DNA: TGTGCCAGTAGTAAGCTACAGGGGGCTGCTGGAAACACCATATATTTT; size: -; V: TRBV19; D: TRBD1; J: TRBJ1-3
CDR3: CAWSVRRIETQYF; DNA: TGTGCCTGGAGTGTAAGGAGGATTGAGACCCAGTACTTC; size: -; V: TRBV30; D: -; J: TRBJ2-5
CDR3: CASSESRTATNEKLFF; DNA: TGTGCCAGCAGTGAATCCCGAACTGCAACTAATGAAAAACTGTTTTTT; size: once; V: TRBV25-1; D: -; J: TRBJ1-4
CDR3: CSSGSTDTQYF; DNA: TGTTCCAGCGGCAGCACAGATACGCAGTATTTT; size: -; V: TRBV30; D: -; J: TRBJ2-3
CDR3: CASSSLGLGNTEAFF; DNA: TGTGCCAGCAGCTCACTCGGGCTAGGGAACACTGAAGCTTTCTTT; size: -; V: TRBV7-8; D: -; J: TRBJ1-1